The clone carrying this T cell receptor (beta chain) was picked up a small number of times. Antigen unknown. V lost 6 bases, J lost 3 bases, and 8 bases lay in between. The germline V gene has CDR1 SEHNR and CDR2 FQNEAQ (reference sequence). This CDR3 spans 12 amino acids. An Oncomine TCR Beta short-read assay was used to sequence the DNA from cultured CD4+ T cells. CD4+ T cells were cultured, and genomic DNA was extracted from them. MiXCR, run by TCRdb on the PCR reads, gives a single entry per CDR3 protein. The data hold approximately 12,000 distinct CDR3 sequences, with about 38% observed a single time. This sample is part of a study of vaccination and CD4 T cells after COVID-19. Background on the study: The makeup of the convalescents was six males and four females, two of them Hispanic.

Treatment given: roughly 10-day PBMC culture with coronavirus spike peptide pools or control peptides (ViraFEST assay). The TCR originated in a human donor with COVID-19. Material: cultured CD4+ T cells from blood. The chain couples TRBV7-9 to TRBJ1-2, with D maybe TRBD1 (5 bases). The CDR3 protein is CASRDSDYGYTF. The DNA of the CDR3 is TGTGCCAGCAGAGACAGTGACTATGGCTACACCTTC.